The 26 T cell receptor beta chains reported below all come from one sample, sequenced in a study of OX40 agonist ivuxolimab in advanced cancers. Profiling relied on immunoSEQ multiplex PCR, and the TCRdb table lists in-frame clones only, not all of them. The data contain about 70,000 clones, 85% to 90% of them singletons. This sample comprised CD4+ or CD8+ T cells sorted from blood, obtained in a trial of the OX40 agonist ivuxolimab. These receptors all stem from an adult with an advanced solid tumor such as melanoma, head and neck, liver or kidney cancer.

This clone was detected only a few times. The chain links TRBV7-2 to TRBJ2-7, with 9 positions matching TRBD1. Germline V gene data show CDR1 as SGHTA and CDR2 as FQGNSA. The V segment lost 4 bases and the J segment 5 bases; nucleotides outside the gene matches: 12. The CDR3 loop spans 16 amino acids. The CDR3 DNA is TGTGCCAGCAGCTACAAGCACGGGACAGGGAACAACGAGCAGTACTTC. This encodes CASSYKHGTGNNEQYF.

The rearrangement joins TRBV27 to TRBJ2-4, with D perhaps assigned TRBD1 or TRBD2 (6 bases each). Germline CDR1 MNHEY, CDR2 SMNVEV (reference sequence). Trimming pared 3 bases from V and 4 bases from J, leaving 10 bases between. This CDR3 has 14 amino acids. CDR3 sequence: CASSLGGAKNIQYF. The CDR3 DNA is TGTGCCAGCAGTTTGGGGGGCGCGAAAAACATTCAGTACTTC.

The chain combines TRBV27 with TRBJ2-7; D tentatively reads TRBD1 or TRBD2 (5 bases each). Trimming pared 4 bases from V and 2 bases from J, leaving 21 bases between. The CDR3 totals 17 residues. Germline CDR1 MNHEY, CDR2 SMNVEV (reference sequence). This CDR3 is CASSSWGSGRRAYEQYF. The CDR3 DNA sequence: TGTGCCAGCAGTTCGTGGGGCTCGGGACGGCGAGCCTACGAGCAGTACTTC.

V gene TRBV14 combines with J gene TRBJ2-3; TRBD1 agrees at 9 bases. The CDR3 has 17 residues. From germline, CDR1 is SGHDN and CDR2 FVKESK. V lost 5 bases, J lost 1 base, and 10 bases stayed unmatched. CDR3 DNA: TGTGCCAGCAGCGCCCGACCGGGACAGGGCGGCACAGATACGCAGTATTTT. This translates into CASSARPGQGGTDTQYF.

V and J are TRBV5-6 and TRBJ2-3, with D perhaps TRBD1 or TRBD2 (5 bases each). There are 14 residues in the CDR3. V was cut by 1 base and J by 4 bases, with 10 bases left in between. CDR1 is SGHDT, CDR2 YYEEEE, per germline. CDR3 coding DNA: TGTGCCAGCAGCTTGTACGGGACGTCAGATACGCAGTATTTT. Its translation is CASSLYGTSDTQYF.

The count of this clone is one. Mismatch with germline at one junction end may stem from a read error. V is TRBV7-9 and J is TRBJ2-3; D remains ambiguous. The CDR3 loop spans 12 amino acids. Germline V gene data show CDR1 as SEHNR and CDR2 as FQNEAQ (reference sequence). Written as DNA, the CDR3 is TGTGCCAGCAGCATAGACACAAATACGCAGTATTTT. Amino acid sequence: CASSIDTNTQYF. Full variable domain (remainder filled in from reference TRBV7-9 and TRBJ2-3): DTGVSQNPRHKITKRGQNVTFRCDPISEHNRLYWYRQTLGQGPEFLTYFQNEAQLEKSRLLSDRFSAERPKGSFSTLEIQRTEQGDSAMYLCASSIDTNTQYFGPGTRLTVL.

This chain joins TRBV6-5 and TRBJ1-1; D is possibly TRBD1 (6 bases). Germline V CDR1 and CDR2: MNHEY, SVGAGI. The V end lost 7 bases, the J end lost 10 bases, and 22 bases lay between the germline ends. This CDR3 contains 14 residues. CDR3 sequence (DNA): TGTGCCAGCACGTACACGTCGGGGGGCTTTGTAGCTTTCTTT. This gives the protein CASTYTSGGFVAFF.

The count of this clone is one. The CDR3 sequence: CASSALGYSNQPQHF. CDR3 nucleotide sequence: TGTGCCAGCAGCGCCTTGGGGTATAGCAATCAGCCCCAGCATTTT. J is TRBJ1-5 and V is TRBV9; D not resolved. The germline CDR1 and CDR2 sequences are SGDLS and YYNGEE. Trimming shortened V by 3 bases and J by 0 bases, and 10 bases separated the two germline ends. The length of the CDR3 is 15 residues.

V and J are TRBV7-2 and TRBJ2-1, with TRBD1 matching over 8 bases. The V gene's germline CDR1 is SGHTA and CDR2 FQGNSA. Trimming cost V 8 bases and J 0 bases; bases outside gene matches: 6. The CDR3 is 15 amino acids. CDR3: CASVFDRGSYNEQFF. The CDR3 coding sequence is TGTGCCAGCGTATTCGACAGGGGCTCCTACAATGAGCAGTTCTTC.

For the CDR3, the DNA is TGTGCCAGCAGCCTTTGGACGGGGAAAAATAATTCACCCCTCCACTTT. Protein: CASSLWTGKNNSPLHF. This rearrangement joins TRBV14 to TRBJ1-6; D gene ambiguous. Per the germline V gene, CDR1 is SGHDN and CDR2 is FVKESK. This CDR3 has 16 residues. Trimming removed 4 bases from V and 5 bases from J, with 15 bases in between.

The chain recombines TRBV5-1 with TRBJ1-1; D gene ambiguous. Germline-derived CDR1 and CDR2 are SGHRS and YFSETQ. The germline V and J ends were trimmed by 7 bases and 4 bases, with 23 bases remaining between them. The CDR3 sequence is 16 residues long. The CDR3 here is CASYLEPGIESTEAFF. CDR3 nucleotide sequence: TGCGCCAGCTATCTGGAGCCAGGCATTGAGAGCACTGAAGCTTTCTTT.

V is TRBV4-1 and J is TRBJ2-3, with 8 bases aligning to TRBD1. Germline V lookup: CDR1 MGHRA, CDR2 YSYEKL. After removal of 5 bases from V and 1 base from J, the junction contained 5 bases not matched to a gene. There are 15 residues in the CDR3. CDR3 residues: CASSYVQGGTDTQYF. The CDR3 bases are TGCGCCAGCAGCTACGTACAGGGGGGCACAGATACGCAGTATTTT.

The chain links TRBV5-4 to TRBJ2-2; 8 nucleotides align to TRBD2. V was clipped by 3 bases and J by 1 base; unmatched bases: 11. The length of the CDR3 is 18 residues. Germline CDR1 reads SGHNT; CDR2 reads YYREEE (reference sequence). CDR3 sequence reads: CASSSPAGLAGNTGELFF. The CDR3 nucleotides are TGTGCCAGCAGCTCGCCGGCGGGGCTAGCGGGGAACACCGGGGAGCTGTTTTTT.

The V call is TRBV9, the J call TRBJ2-5, with 7 bases that match TRBD1. The ends lost 0 bases at V and 5 bases at J; junction bases unmatched: 4. This CDR3 is built from 14 residues. From germline, CDR1 is SGDLS and CDR2 YYNGEE. The CDR3 reads CASSVGGRGETQYF. The CDR3 DNA reads TGTGCCAGCAGCGTAGGAGGCAGGGGGGAGACCCAGTACTTC.

V gene TRBV5-1 combines with J gene TRBJ2-3, with D possibly TRBD2 on 5 matching bases. Germline V gives CDR1 SGHRS, CDR2 YFSETQ. Trimming stripped 6 bases from V and 4 bases from J, with 18 bases between. The CDR3 totals 15 residues. CDR3 in DNA: TGCGCCAGCAATCTAAGCGGTCGATTTGCAGATACGCAGTATTTT. This sequence encodes CASNLSGRFADTQYF.

The chain carries TRBV9 and TRBJ1-1; a weak D match, TRBD1 (6 bases). Germline assignment: CDR1 SGDLS and CDR2 YYNGEE. The CDR3 is made up of 12 amino acids. The germline V and J ends were trimmed by 0 bases and 8 bases, with 8 bases remaining between them. This CDR3 reads CASSVAGGEAFF. In DNA form, the CDR3 reads TGTGCCAGCAGCGTAGCTGGGGGCGAAGCTTTCTTT. The whole variable domain, remainder taken from reference TRBV9 and TRBJ1-1, is DSGVTQTPKHLITATGQRVTLRCSPRSGDLSVYWYQQSLDQGLQFLIQYYNGEERAKGNILERFSAQQFPDLHSELNLSSLELGDSALYFCASSVAGGEAFFGQGTRLTVV.

The gene calls are TRBV7-2 and TRBJ2-3; TRBD2 might be the D (5 bases). The CDR3 is 14 residues long. V lost 1 base and J lost 4, with 9 bases in between. Looked up from germline, CDR1 is SGHTA and CDR2 is FQGNSA. In DNA, the CDR3 is TGTGCCAGCAGCTTAGGCCTAGCCCCAGATACGCAGTATTTT. It is translated as CASSLGLAPDTQYF.

The V gene is TRBV14, the J gene TRBJ1-1, with unresolved D. V lost 4 bases to trimming and J lost 5 bases, with 11 bases between them. The germline gives CDR1 SGHDN, CDR2 FVKESK. The CDR3 length is 13 residues. CDR3 region: CASSPSYRTEAFF. CDR3 DNA sequence: TGTGCCAGCAGCCCCTCGTATAGAACTGAAGCTTTCTTT.

The rearrangement links TRBV7-8 to TRBJ1-1, with D possibly matching TRBD1 (6 bases). From germline, CDR1 is SGHVS and CDR2 FQNEAQ. The CDR3 extends over 18 amino acids. Trimming shortened V by 5 bases and J by 1 base, and 23 bases separated the two germline ends. The CDR3 loop is CASSPFSPAGAKNTEAFF. The CDR3 coding sequence is TGTGCCAGCAGCCCGTTTTCTCCAGCGGGGGCTAAGAACACTGAAGCTTTCTTT.

This clone was counted a few times. The chain combines TRBV4-2 with TRBJ2-1; TRBD2 matches 11 bases. Looked up from germline, CDR1 is LGHNA and CDR2 is YNFKEQ. V shed 4 bases, J shed 0 bases, and the junction held 8 bases outside the gene matches. This CDR3 has 18 residues. The CDR3 loop is CASSLLAGGVLSYNEQFF. CDR3 in DNA: TGTGCCAGCAGCCTGCTAGCGGGGGGCGTTCTCTCCTACAATGAGCAGTTCTTC.

The CDR3 bases are TGTGCCACCAGCAGAGCGCGGACAGGGGGGGAAAAACTGTTTTTT. This encodes CATSRARTGGEKLFF. The rearrangement links TRBV15 to TRBJ1-4; 10 bases are a match to TRBD1. Germline loops: CDR1 LNHNV, CDR2 YYDKDF (reference sequence). Trimming cost V 1 base and J 8 bases; bases outside gene matches: 4. This CDR3 comprises 15 residues.

The rearrangement joins TRBV15 to TRBJ2-5; no reliable D call. CDR3 length: 13 amino acids. CDR1 and CDR2 from the germline V gene are LNHNV and YYDKDF (reference sequence). The V and J ends lost 0 bases and 4 bases respectively, with 6 bases between them. CDR3 sequence (DNA): TGTGCCACCAGCAGAGATATGCTAGAGACCCAGTACTTC. As protein: CATSRDMLETQYF.

A few counts support this clone. This chain uses TRBV19 with TRBJ2-5; D is undetermined. The CDR3 runs to 16 residues. V was shortened by 5 bases and J by 5 bases, with 21 bases between the two germline ends. Per germline, CDR1 LNHDA and CDR2 SQIVND (reference sequence). The chain's CDR3 is CASSSWLIGRGETQYF. The CDR3 nucleotides are TGTGCCAGTAGTTCGTGGTTGATCGGGCGAGGTGAGACCCAGTACTTC.

V gene TRBV29-1 combines with J gene TRBJ2-5; unclear D gene. The DNA end is more similar to TRBJ2-7, so the J call may be wrong. Germline-derived CDR1 and CDR2 are SQVTM and ANQGSEA. The CDR3 spans 10 residues. CDR3 amino acids: CSVGEREQYF. DNA of the CDR3: TGCAGCGTTGGGGAACGCGAGCAGTACTTC.

This chain uses TRBV18 with TRBJ2-1; D not resolved. Trimming removed 1 base from V and 0 bases from J, with 10 bases in between. The length of the CDR3 is 16 residues. The germline CDR1 and CDR2 sequences are KGHSH and LQKENI. The chain's CDR3 is CASSPQWGSSYNEQFF. Here the CDR3 DNA reads TGTGCCAGCTCACCACAATGGGGTAGCTCCTACAATGAGCAGTTCTTC.

The chain has TRBV9 and TRBJ2-1, with TRBD2 identical over 7 bases. CDR1 and CDR2 (germline): SGDLS, YYNGEE. Trimming removed 0 bases from V and 3 bases from J; junction bases left unmatched: 3. The CDR3 is made up of 15 amino acids. CDR3 in amino acids: CASSVVGGSYNEQFF. Written as DNA, the CDR3 is TGTGCCAGCAGCGTAGTGGGGGGGAGCTACAATGAGCAGTTCTTC.